This is a list of T cell receptor beta chains from one sample in a study of control samples from healthy donors and cancer patients. The table came from immunoSEQ multiplex PCR; TCRdb's copy has only in-frame clones and leaves some out. The table includes about 180,000 clones, 90% detected once. Sequenced: blood. The receptor source for this set is a woman between 45 and 65 years old in good health. CDR3s include the opening cysteine and the closing phenylalanine or tryptophan. D genes are given only for firm matches.

TRBJ1-1,TRBV2,13,.,CASNEWGNTEAFF,TGTGCCAGCAATGAATGGGGGAACACTGAAGCTTTCTTT
TRBJ1-2,TRBV27,16,.,CASSLSLPLSIGGYTF,TGTGCCAGCAGTTTAAGTCTCCCTCTGTCCATCGGGGGCTACACCTTC
TRBJ1-6,TRBV7-2,12,.,CASSSYNSPLHF,TGTGCCAGCAGCTCCTATAATTCACCCCTCCACTTT
TRBJ2-7,TRBV15,16,TRBD2,CATSDEGLAGGWEQYF,TGTGCCACCAGCGATGAGGGACTAGCGGGGGGTTGGGAGCAGTACTTC
TRBJ1-2,TRBV3-1/TRBV3-2,13,.,CASSQFSQAGYTF,TGTGCCAGCAGCCAATTCAGTCAGGCTGGCTACACCTTC
TRBJ1-1,TRBV4-3,12,.,CASSQQNTEAFF,TGCGCCAGCAGCCAACAGAACACTGAAGCTTTCTTT
TRBJ1-1,TRBV5-3,17,.,CARSLIAGLGDGGEAFF,TGTGCCAGAAGCTTAATCGCGGGCCTCGGGGATGGAGGTGAAGCTTTCTTT
TRBJ1-2,TRBV15,11,.,CATSRDDGYTF,TGTGCCACCAGCAGAGACGATGGCTACACCTTC
TRBJ2-1,TRBV9,13,TRBD2,CASRAGGRNEQFF,TGTGCCAGCAGAGCTGGCGGGAGAAATGAGCAGTTCTTC
TRBJ1-2,TRBV3-1/TRBV3-2,15,.,CASSQDIGPSYGYTF,TGTGCCAGCAGCCAAGATATAGGGCCCTCCTATGGCTACACCTTC
TRBJ2-2,TRBV5-4,15,.,CASSLAQVHTGELFF,TGTGCCAGCAGCTTGGCACAGGTTCACACCGGGGAGCTGTTTTTT
TRBJ1-1,TRBV3-1/TRBV3-2,22,TRBD1,CASSQEVGNRGRILTGLRKAFF,TGTGCCAGCAGCCAAGAAGTAGGGAACAGGGGGCGAATTTTGACTGGTTTGAGAAAGGCTTTCTTT